The clone carrying this TCR beta chain was detected only a few times. This entry is derived from a study of control samples from healthy donors and cancer patients. Germline-derived CDR1 and CDR2 are MNHEY and SMNVEV (reference sequence). Trimming at V came to 6 bases and at J to 2 bases, leaving 6 bases not matched to a gene. The CDR3 has 15 amino acids. Generated by immunoSEQ multiplex PCR, the TCRdb table keeps only in-frame clones and is missing some. The profile shows 120,000 or so clones, around 87% of them singletons. The clonotype was recovered from a man in his fifties or sixties in good health. The rearrangement uses TRBV27 and TRBJ2-2; 7 bases match TRBD1. Material: blood. Here the CDR3 reads CASRHGTANTGELFF. As DNA, the CDR3 is TGTGCCAGCAGGCACGGGACAGCCAACACCGGGGAGCTGTTTTTT.